This is a list of T cell receptor beta chains from one sample in a study of cytomegalovirus exposure and HLA in healthy donors. Libraries were prepared by immunoSEQ multiplex PCR; TCRdb keeps only in-frame clonotypes and omits some of them. The data show over 150,000 clones, approximately 67% seen once. The material sequenced was PBMCs. The receptors here all came from a woman under 30 in good health and CMV-seropositive. The CDR3 runs from the conserved cysteine through the conserved F or W. Each record gives: D gene, clone size, J gene, V gene, CDR3 protein, CDR3 DNA. D genes are given only for firm matches. Clone size is stated in some rows and not others, as once, few, many or a class when expanded.

D: .
size: .
J: TRBJ1-1
V: TRBV4-1
CDR3: CASSQVREEAFF
DNA: TGCGCCAGCAGCCAAGTAAGAGAGGAAGCTTTCTTT

D: TRBD2
size: .
J: TRBJ2-3
V: TRBV18
CDR3: CASSPPSGSADTQYF
DNA: TGTGCCAGCTCACCACCAAGCGGGAGCGCAGATACGCAGTATTTT

D: TRBD1
size: .
J: TRBJ1-2
V: TRBV5-1
CDR3: CASSLDRGGDGYTF
DNA: TGCGCCAGCAGCCTGGACAGGGGGGGGGATGGCTACACCTTC

D: TRBD1
size: .
J: TRBJ2-1
V: TRBV6-1
CDR3: CASTPRTGDNEQFF
DNA: TGTGCCAGCACCCCCAGGACAGGGGACAATGAGCAGTTCTTC

D: TRBD2
size: .
J: TRBJ2-7
V: TRBV30
CDR3: CAWNRLAGPYEQYF
DNA: TGTGCCTGGAATCGACTAGCGGGACCCTACGAGCAGTACTTC

D: TRBD1
size: .
J: TRBJ2-1
V: TRBV7-9
CDR3: CASSLPRDSDNEQFF
DNA: TGTGCCAGCAGCTTGCCCCGGGACAGCGACAATGAGCAGTTCTTC

D: TRBD1
size: few
J: TRBJ2-1
V: TRBV27
CDR3: CASSSYSGTGEQFF
DNA: TGTGCCAGCAGTTCTTACTCCGGGACAGGTGAGCAGTTCTTC

D: .
size: .
J: TRBJ2-7
V: TRBV5-1
CDR3: CASSGERLYEQYF
DNA: TGCGCCAGCAGCGGGGAGCGCCTCTACGAGCAGTACTTC

D: TRBD1
size: .
J: TRBJ1-2
V: TRBV5-4
CDR3: CASSHRDREGVYGYTF
DNA: TGTGCCAGCAGCCACCGGGACAGGGAAGGAGTCTATGGCTACACCTTC

D: .
size: .
J: TRBJ2-5
V: TRBV7-9
CDR3: CASIRDYQETQYF
DNA: TGTGCCAGCATACGGGACTACCAAGAGACCCAGTACTTC

D: .
size: .
J: TRBJ1-2
V: TRBV29-1
CDR3: CSVVGFLQGGSNYGYTF
DNA: TGCAGCGTTGTGGGATTTCTCCAGGGAGGATCTAACTATGGCTACACCTTC

D: .
size: .
J: TRBJ1-6
V: TRBV7-9
CDR3: CASSLATVGVSPLHF
DNA: TGTGCCAGCAGCTTAGCGACAGTAGGCGTTTCACCCCTCCACTTT

D: .
size: .
J: TRBJ1-1
V: TRBV27
CDR3: CASRDTDPNTEAFF
DNA: TGTGCCAGCAGGGACACCGATCCGAACACTGAAGCTTTCTTT

D: TRBD2
size: few
J: TRBJ2-7
V: TRBV6-6
CDR3: CASSYSGVYEQYF
DNA: TGTGCCAGCAGTTACAGCGGGGTCTACGAGCAGTACTTC

D: TRBD1
size: few
J: TRBJ1-6
V: TRBV30
CDR3: CAWDRDRAAVSYNSPLHF
DNA: TGTGCCTGGGACCGGGACAGGGCCGCGGTCTCCTATAATTCACCCCTCCACTTT

D: .
size: .
J: TRBJ2-7
V: TRBV21-1
CDR3: CASSKAGGQVYEQYF
DNA: TGTGCCAGCAGCAAAGCCGGTGGACAGGTCTACGAGCAGTACTTC

D: TRBD2
size: .
J: TRBJ2-1
V: TRBV5-4
CDR3: CASTRGPSGANNEQFF
DNA: TGTGCCAGCACCAGAGGCCCTAGCGGGGCCAACAATGAGCAGTTCTTC

D: .
size: .
J: TRBJ2-7
V: TRBV6-6
CDR3: CASSPHNEQYF
DNA: TGTGCCAGCAGTCCTCATAACGAGCAGTACTTC

D: .
size: .
J: TRBJ2-7
V: TRBV25-1
CDR3: CASSFGATYEQYF
DNA: TGTGCCAGCAGCTTTGGGGCCACCTACGAGCAGTACTTC

D: .
size: .
J: TRBJ2-7
V: TRBV27
CDR3: CASSYQGGYEQYF
DNA: TGTGCCAGCAGTTACCAGGGTGGTTACGAGCAGTACTTC

D: .
size: .
J: TRBJ1-2
V: TRBV29-1
CDR3: CSVSRRGGDYGYTF
DNA: TGCAGCGTCTCCCGGAGGGGGGGCGACTATGGCTACACCTTC

D: .
size: .
J: TRBJ2-3
V: TRBV30
CDR3: CAWSLGERLSTDTQYF
DNA: TGTGCCTGGAGTCTTGGGGAGCGGTTGTCCACAGATACGCAGTATTTT

D: TRBD2
size: .
J: TRBJ2-2
V: TRBV5-1
CDR3: CASSLVWRGGTGELFF
DNA: TGCGCCAGCAGCTTAGTCTGGCGGGGGGGCACCGGGGAGCTGTTTTTT

D: .
size: .
J: TRBJ2-7
V: TRBV13
CDR3: CASSESSYEQYF
DNA: TGTGCCAGCAGCGAGAGCTCCTACGAGCAGTACTTC

D: TRBD2
size: .
J: TRBJ2-5
V: TRBV4-2
CDR3: CASSQPRGGAKETQYF
DNA: TGTGCCAGCAGCCAGCCCCGGGGGGGGGCGAAAGAGACCCAGTACTTC

D: .
size: .
J: TRBJ1-2
V: TRBV2
CDR3: CASKVTGNYGYTF
DNA: TGTGCCAGCAAGGTGACAGGCAACTATGGCTACACCTTC

D: .
size: few
J: TRBJ1-5
V: TRBV2
CDR3: CASKVNRASNQPQHF
DNA: TGTGCCAGCAAAGTGAACAGGGCAAGCAATCAGCCCCAGCATTTT

D: TRBD1
size: once
J: TRBJ1-1
V: TRBV5-1
CDR3: CASSPITGGGTEAFF
DNA: TGCGCCAGCAGCCCGATAACAGGGGGTGGAACTGAAGCTTTCTTT

D: .
size: .
J: TRBJ1-2
V: TRBV7-2
CDR3: CASSTLRRDTYGYTF
DNA: TGTGCCAGCAGCACTCTACGCCGGGACACCTATGGCTACACCTTC

D: TRBD2
size: .
J: TRBJ2-7
V: TRBV2
CDR3: CASRPLAGEQYF
DNA: TGTGCCAGCAGACCTCTAGCGGGGGAGCAGTACTTC

D: TRBD1
size: few
J: TRBJ2-1
V: TRBV4-1
CDR3: CASSQAFTGTGRANEQFF
DNA: TGCGCCAGCAGCCAAGCCTTCACCGGGACAGGGAGGGCCAATGAGCAGTTCTTC

D: .
size: .
J: TRBJ1-6
V: TRBV4-3
CDR3: CASSQADSTSPLHF
DNA: TGCGCCAGCAGCCAAGCTGATAGTACTTCACCCCTCCACTTT

D: .
size: few
J: TRBJ2-4
V: TRBV6-1
CDR3: CASRQVRGEAQYF
DNA: TGTGCCAGCAGGCAAGTTCGTGGGGAGGCCCAGTACTTC